This T cell receptor (beta chain) was sequenced during a study of T cells in Graves' hyperthyroidism and ophthalmopathy. This clonotype was seen ten or more times. This CDR3 spans 12 amino acids. Trimming took 0 bases from V and 7 from J, leaving 6 bases between them. CDR1 LGHNA and CDR2 YSLEER come from the germline V gene. The CDR3 regions of TCR beta were amplified from RNA transcripts. Researchers ran a first-round RT-PCR on the TCR CDR3 using the HTBI primer set. Using its own MiXCR run on the multiplex PCR reads, TCRdb lists one record per CDR3 protein. The sample consists of 500,000 to 750,000 distinct CDR3 sequences, 46% of them appearing once.

The chain links TRBV4-3 to TRBJ1-1, with D uncertain. Sequencing input: peripheral blood or thyroid tissue (not recorded which). The clonotype comes from a young woman with Graves' hyperthyroidism. The CDR3 is CASSQERGEAFF. The CDR3 region has the DNA TGCGCCAGCAGCCAAGAGCGGGGTGAAGCTTTCTTT.